Below, one T cell receptor beta chain is given with its context. Its antigen is not known. V shed 2 bases, J shed 2 bases, and the junction held 4 bases outside the gene matches. The germline CDR1 and CDR2 sequences are LNHNV and YYDKDF (reference sequence). The CDR3 has 16 amino acids. The data belong to a study of Tregs in tolerant kidney transplant recipients. General study points: Findings come from small patient numbers and require larger validation.

Using immunoSEQ multiplex PCR, the repertoire was profiled, and TCRdb retains in-frame clones only, with some absent. The repertoire has approximately 93,000 clones, over 85% of them found once; the top ten carry approximately 0.48%. The specimen was CD4+ T cells from blood, collected before the transplant. This sequence originates from a human donor who received a combined kidney and bone marrow transplant. The V gene is TRBV15, the J gene TRBJ2-7, with 12 bases that match TRBD1. The CDR3 spells CATSRMGQGAAYEQYF. The CDR3 region has the DNA TGTGCCACCAGCAGAATGGGACAGGGGGCGGCCTACGAGCAGTACTTC.